The 5 T cell receptor beta chains below come from one sample, sequenced in a study of blood T cell repertoires in COVID-19. The protocol was immunoSEQ multiplex PCR, while the TCRdb copy is restricted to in-frame clones and leaves out a portion. The sample records fewer than 120,000 clones, roughly four fifths being singletons. The sequenced material came from peripheral blood. These receptors were obtained from an older woman with acute or convalescent COVID-19.

The rearrangement links TRBV19 to TRBJ1-1; D is perhaps TRBD1 (5 bases). Germline V lookup: CDR1 LNHDA, CDR2 SQIVND (reference sequence). Trimming removed 5 bases at V and 0 bases at J, with 13 bases between. This CDR3 has 15 residues. CDR3 bases: TGTGCCAGTAGTGCGACGACAGTGATGAACACTGAAGCTTTCTTT. Translated: CASSATTVMNTEAFF. Filled out from reference TRBV19 and TRBJ1-1, the complete variable domain reads DGGITQSPKYLFRKEGQNVTLSCEQNLNHDAMYWYRQDPGQGLRLIYYSQIVNDFQKGDIAEGYSVSREKKESFPLTVTSAQKNPTAFYLCASSATTVMNTEAFFGQGTRLTVV.

The rearrangement joins TRBV5-4 to TRBJ2-5; TRBD2 might be the D (5 bases). The CDR3 length is 14 residues. Germline loops: CDR1 SGHNT, CDR2 YYREEE (reference sequence). The V gene lost 6 bases and the J gene lost 3 bases, with 15 bases spanning the gap. The CDR3 here is CASKEGASKETQYF. The CDR3, as DNA: TGTGCCAGCAAAGAGGGCGCCAGTAAAGAGACCCAGTACTTC. Together with reference TRBV5-4 and TRBJ2-5, the CDR3 gives the full variable domain: ETGVTQSPTHLIKTRGQQVTLRCSSQSGHNTVSWYQQALGQGPQFIFQYYREEENGRGNFPPRFSGLQFPNYSSELNVNALELDDSALYLCASKEGASKETQYFGPGTRLLVL.

The V and J genes are TRBV2 and TRBJ1-2; maybe TRBD1 (6 bases). There are 13 residues in the CDR3. From germline, CDR1 is SNHLY and CDR2 FYNNEI. The V and J ends lost 6 bases and 4 bases respectively, with 12 bases between them. CDR3 DNA sequence: TGTGCCAGCAGCCGAACAGGGAGCTATGGCTACACCTTC. As protein: CASSRTGSYGYTF. The full variable domain, its missing parts supplied by reference TRBV2 and TRBJ1-2, is EPEVTQTPSHQVTQMGQEVILRCVPISNHLYFYWYRQILGQKVEFLVSFYNNEISEKSEIFDDQFSVERPDGSNFTLKIRSTKLEDSAMYFCASSRTGSYGYTFGSGTRLTVV.

The genes are TRBV6-5 and TRBJ2-2; no firm D call. The CDR3 extends over 12 amino acids. Germline V gene data show CDR1 as MNHEY and CDR2 as SVGAGI. V was clipped by 7 bases and J by 2 bases, with 5 bases between them. The DNA for the CDR3 is TGTGCCAGCACCAGTAACACCGGGGAGCTGTTTTTT. Encoded protein: CASTSNTGELFF.

The chain uses TRBV4-3 and TRBJ1-2, with unresolved D. The CDR3 sequence is 14 residues long. Trimming cost V 0 bases and J 5 bases, with 10 bases left between them. CDR1 is LGHNA and CDR2 is YSLEER in the germline V gene. The CDR3 bases are TGCGCCAGCAGCCAAGATCTTGGTGCGTATGGCTACACCTTC. Residues: CASSQDLGAYGYTF.